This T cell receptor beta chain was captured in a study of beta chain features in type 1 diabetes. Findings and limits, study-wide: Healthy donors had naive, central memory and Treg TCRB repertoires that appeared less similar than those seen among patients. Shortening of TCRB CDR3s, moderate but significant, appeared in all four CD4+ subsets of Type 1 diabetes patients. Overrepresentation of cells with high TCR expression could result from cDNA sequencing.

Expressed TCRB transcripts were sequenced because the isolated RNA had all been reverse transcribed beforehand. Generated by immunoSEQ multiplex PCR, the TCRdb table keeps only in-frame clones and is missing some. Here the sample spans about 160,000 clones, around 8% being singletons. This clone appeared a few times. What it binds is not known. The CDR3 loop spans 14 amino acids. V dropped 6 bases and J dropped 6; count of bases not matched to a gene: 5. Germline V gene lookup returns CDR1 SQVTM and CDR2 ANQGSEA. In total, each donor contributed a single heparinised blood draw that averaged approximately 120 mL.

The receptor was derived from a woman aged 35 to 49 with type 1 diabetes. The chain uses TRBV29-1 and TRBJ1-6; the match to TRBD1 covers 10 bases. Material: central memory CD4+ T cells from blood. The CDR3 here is CSVRDRGSNSPLHF. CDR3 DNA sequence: TGCAGCGTACGGGACAGGGGTTCTAATTCACCCCTCCACTTT.